This TCR beta chain was obtained from a study of cytomegalovirus exposure and HLA in healthy donors. Study-level points and caveats: Presence/absence analyses assumed roughly uniform sequencing depth across donors.

Samples came from healthy bone marrow donors. As to this clone: Its specificity is not known.

CDR3 length: 16 amino acids. CDR1 SGHKS and CDR2 YYEKEE come from the germline V gene (reference sequence). V gave up 4 bases and J gave up 1 base, with 15 bases separating them. PCR employed 60 Vbeta and 13 Jbeta primers. The table came from immunoSEQ multiplex PCR; TCRdb's copy has only in-frame clones and leaves some out. The table has around 150,000 clones, 79% seen once. The sequence was obtained from a man between 50 and 59 years old in good health and CMV-seropositive. This chain connects TRBV5-5 to TRBJ1-5; D ambiguous. Source material: PBMCs. The CDR3: CASSLRVENSNQPQHF. For the CDR3, the DNA is TGTGCCAGCAGCCTCCGGGTAGAGAACAGCAATCAGCCCCAGCATTTT.